Below are 23 T cell receptor beta chains sequenced from a single sample in a study of T cell repertoires in cytomegalovirus infection. These receptors' antigens are unknown. Using its own MiXCR run on the reads, TCRdb lists one record per CDR3 protein. The sample holds 200,000 to 250,000 distinct CDR3 sequences, 30% to 45% seen once. Sequenced material: CD8+ T cells from cultured PBMCs, taken from culture after CMV antigen stimulation. The receptors originated from a human donor in good health (CMV status not recorded). Some clones in this sample may be carry-over from other donors' samples.

DNA for the CDR3: TGCAGCGTTGAAGATCTGGAGAATGAGCAGTTCTTC. This encodes CSVEDLENEQFF. The J gene is TRBJ2-1, the V gene TRBV29-1; D remains unclear. The CDR3 totals 12 residues. Germline values: CDR1 SQVTM, CDR2 ANQGSEA. With 0 bases removed from V and 7 bases from J, the gap between germline ends came to 7 bases.

V is TRBV12-3 or TRBV12-4 and J is TRBJ2-1; D is ambiguous. V was shortened by 4 bases and J by 5 bases, with 15 bases between the two germline ends. The CDR3 extends over 15 amino acids. The DNA of the CDR3 is TGTGCCAGCAGTTCCCCTCTTGGTCTAGACAATGAGCAGTTCTTC. It encodes CASSSPLGLDNEQFF.

This clonotype was observed once. The J gene is TRBJ1-5, the V gene TRBV6-9; D is ambiguous. Germline CDR1 MNHGY, CDR2 SVAAGI. This CDR3 region has 16 residues. Between the trimmed V and J ends, which lost 11 bases and 4 bases, there was a span of 24 bases. CDR3 coding DNA: TGTGCCGGACTTTCGAGAGAACCGGGGTTTAATCAGCCCCAGCATTTT. It yields the protein CAGLSREPGFNQPQHF.

The chain has TRBV7-4 and TRBJ1-1; D gene uncertain. There are 13 residues in the CDR3. Trimming took 5 bases from V and 2 from J, leaving 9 bases between them. CDR1 is SGHVT and CDR2 is SQSDAQ in the germline V gene. Here the CDR3 DNA reads TGTGCCAGCAGCCCCAGGATAAACACTGAAGCTTTCTTT. Translating gives CASSPRINTEAFF.

The chain links TRBV27 to TRBJ2-1; weak D call: TRBD2 (7 bases). This CDR3 is built from 19 residues. V lost 4 bases to trimming and J lost 0 bases, with 22 bases between them. Germline V gene data show CDR1 as MNHEY and CDR2 as SMNVEV (reference sequence). For the CDR3, the DNA is TGTGCCAGCAGTTGGGGGCCCACTAGCGCCCCGAGCTCCTACAATGAGCAGTTCTTC. This gives the protein CASSWGPTSAPSSYNEQFF.

This clonotype has only one observation. This chain connects TRBV7-4 to TRBJ2-3; D is perhaps TRBD2 (6 bases). In germline, CDR1 is SGHVT, CDR2 SQSDAQ. V was trimmed by 4 bases and J by 0 bases, leaving 20 bases between them. CDR3 length equals 18 residues. The CDR3 DNA reads as TGTGCCAGCAGCTATAACCCCTTGCTAGCGACTAGCACAGATACGCAGTATTTT. This encodes CASSYNPLLATSTDTQYF. Full variable domain (outside the CDR3, taken from reference TRBV7-4 and TRBJ2-3): GAGVSQSPRYKVAKRGRDVALRCDSISGHVTLYWYRQTLGQGSEVLTYSQSDAQRDKSGRPSGRFSAERPERSVSTLKIQRTEQGDSAVYLCASSYNPLLATSTDTQYFGPGTRLTVL.

The chain couples TRBV12-3 or TRBV12-4 to TRBJ2-2, with a tentative D call TRBD2 (7 bases). The CDR3 totals 15 residues. V shed 6 bases and J shed 7 bases, with 18 bases lying between them. The CDR3 coding sequence is TGTGCCAGCAGCCCTGAGGGGGAGGGGATCGGGGAGCTGTTTTTT. Amino acids: CASSPEGEGIGELFF.

The chain recombines TRBV11-2 with TRBJ1-2, with a tentative D call TRBD1 (6 bases). This CDR3 has 14 residues. Trimming pared 5 bases from V and 8 bases from J, leaving 18 bases between. Germline V lookup: CDR1 SGHAT, CDR2 FQNNGV. The CDR3 loop is CASSPNRAGLGYTF. DNA for the CDR3: TGTGCCAGCAGCCCGAACAGGGCCGGATTAGGCTACACCTTC.

This clonotype was seen a few times. This rearrangement joins TRBV12-5 to TRBJ2-1; D gene unclear. The CDR3 covers 14 residues. V was pared by 3 bases and J by 3 bases, with 9 bases between. CDR1 and CDR2 from the germline V gene are LGHNT and FRNRAP. CDR3 coding DNA: TGTGCTAGTGGTTTTTACGGATACTACAATGAGCAGTTCTTC. It codes for CASGFYGYYNEQFF.

This chain links TRBV18 with TRBJ2-3, with D tentatively TRBD2 (5 bases). The length of the CDR3 is 16 residues. Germline V lookup: CDR1 KGHSH, CDR2 LQKENI. V lost 7 bases and J 9 bases, leaving 26 bases between the germline ends. CDR3 DNA sequence: TGTGCCAGCTTACCTGTACAGCTTTTCCAAGCGGAGACGCAGTATTTT. It specifies CASLPVQLFQAETQYF.

The chain is built from TRBV27 and TRBJ1-4; D not certain. V lost 5 bases and J 7 bases, leaving 14 bases between the germline ends. The germline gives CDR1 MNHEY, CDR2 SMNVEV (reference sequence). The CDR3 covers 14 residues. The CDR3 here is CASSNSEWGEKLFF. The CDR3, as DNA: TGTGCCAGCAGTAACAGTGAATGGGGTGAAAAACTGTTTTTT.

This clonotype was counted many times. The rearrangement links TRBV7-8 to TRBJ2-7; 14 nucleotides align to TRBD2. Trimming at V came to 6 bases and at J to 0 bases, leaving 10 bases not matched to a gene. CDR1 SGHVS and CDR2 FQNEAQ come from the germline V gene. There are 18 residues in the CDR3. As DNA, the CDR3 is TGTGCCAGCAGTCCGGGACTAGCGGGGGCCGCAAACTCCTACGAGCAGTACTTC. The encoded protein is CASSPGLAGAANSYEQYF. Complete variable domain (other parts from reference TRBV7-8 and TRBJ2-7): GAGVSQSPRYKVAKRGQDVALRCDPISGHVSLFWYQQALGQGPEFLTYFQNEAQLDKSGLPSDRFFAERPEGSVSTLKIQRTQQEDSAVYLCASSPGLAGAANSYEQYFGPGTRLTVT.

At least ten counts were recorded for this clonotype. This rearrangement joins TRBV6-1 to TRBJ1-1; TRBD1 matches at 7 bases. V trimming: 7 bases; J trimming: 0 bases; junction bases outside the gene matches: 14. Germline assignment: CDR1 MNHNS and CDR2 SASEGT. The CDR3 consists of 17 residues. This chain's CDR3 is CASIPDRPGDMNTEAFF. The CDR3 DNA reads TGTGCCAGCATCCCGGACAGGCCCGGGGACATGAACACTGAAGCTTTCTTT.

The chain employs TRBV28 and TRBJ2-7, with TRBD2 matching over 10 bases. CDR1 and CDR2 from the germline V gene are MDHEN and SYDVKM. The CDR3 extends over 17 amino acids. Trimming cost V 4 bases and J 0 bases; bases outside gene matches: 9. DNA for the CDR3: TGTGCCAGCAGTTCCTCCGCCGGACTAGCGGCCTCCTACGAGCAGTACTTC. Its protein product is CASSSSAGLAASYEQYF.

The V call is TRBV7-8, the J call TRBJ1-5; 7 bases are shared with TRBD1. Germline V gives CDR1 SGHVS, CDR2 FQNEAQ. This CDR3 has 18 amino acids. Trimming took 1 base from V and 3 from J; bases not matched to a gene: 12. The CDR3 bases are TGTGCCAGCAGCTTAGAGGTCCTCGGGACAGATTTCAATCAGCCCCAGCATTTT. This codes for CASSLEVLGTDFNQPQHF.

This clonotype has only a few counts. The V and J genes are TRBV11-2 and TRBJ2-5; 8 bases are a match to TRBD2. The CDR3 length is 17 residues. V was pared by 1 base and J by 1 base, with 8 bases of the junction left unmatched. Germline assignment: CDR1 SGHAT and CDR2 FQNNGV. This CDR3 reads CASSLVPGGGIQETQYF. The CDR3 bases are TGTGCCAGCAGCTTAGTTCCTGGCGGGGGGATCCAAGAGACCCAGTACTTC.

This chain joins TRBV11-3 and TRBJ2-4, with TRBD1 identical over 10 bases. With 1 base clipped from V and 9 bases from J, the junction kept 0 bases outside the gene matches. CDR1 and CDR2 (germline): SGHNT, YENEEA. The CDR3 runs 13 residues. The CDR3 sequence is CASSLGQGAIQYF. In nucleotides, the CDR3 is TGTGCCAGCAGCTTAGGACAGGGGGCCATTCAGTACTTC.

The chain employs TRBV7-8 and TRBJ1-2, with a tentative D call TRBD1 (6 bases). Looked up from germline, CDR1 is SGHVS and CDR2 is FQNEAQ. The V end lost 4 bases, the J end lost 1 base, and 13 bases lay between the germline ends. This CDR3 contains 15 residues. The CDR3 is CASSSRRDINYGYTF. The CDR3 region has the DNA TGTGCCAGCAGCTCTCGTCGGGACATTAACTATGGCTACACCTTC.

V and J are TRBV7-9 and TRBJ1-2; D might be TRBD1 (5 bases). Looked up from germline, CDR1 is SEHNR and CDR2 is FQNEAQ (reference sequence). This CDR3 is 13 amino acids long. Trimming removed 8 bases at V and 3 bases at J, with 13 bases between. CDR3 nucleotides: TGTGCCAGCCTAAGGGGCGGTGACTATGGCTACACCTTC. Amino acids: CASLRGGDYGYTF.

This clonotype was detected only a few times. The chain is built from TRBV6-2 or TRBV6-3 and TRBJ1-5; tentatively, D is TRBD1 (5 bases). The CDR3 has 14 amino acids. CDR1 MNHEY and CDR2 SVGEGT come from the germline V gene. With 4 bases removed from V and 4 bases from J, the gap between germline ends came to 11 bases. CDR3 residues: CASSWGGVNQPQHF. In DNA, the CDR3 is TGTGCCAGCAGTTGGGGAGGGGTTAATCAGCCCCAGCATTTT.

The chain couples TRBV9 to TRBJ1-2; TRBD1 matches 7 bases. The V gene end was trimmed by 3 bases and the J gene end by 5 bases; junction bases not matched to a gene: 7. The germline V gene has CDR1 SGDLS and CDR2 YYNGEE. The CDR3 sequence is 14 residues long. The CDR3 region has the DNA TGTGCCAGCAGCGGTTCAGGGGGAGGGTATGGCTACACCTTC. Translation gives CASSGSGGGYGYTF.

This clonotype was recorded many times. The chain uses TRBV7-9 and TRBJ2-5, with D maybe TRBD1 (6 bases). CDR3 length: 14 amino acids. Germline V gene sequence: CDR1 SEHNR, CDR2 FQNEAQ (reference sequence). The V end lost 5 bases, the J end lost 5 bases, and 15 bases lay between the germline ends. This CDR3 reads CASSHPRGGETQYF. The CDR3 DNA is TGTGCCAGCAGCCACCCCAGGGGCGGGGAGACCCAGTACTTC.

DNA for the CDR3: TGTGCCAGCAGATCTCCCAGCACCTACGAGCAGTACTTC. Protein sequence: CASRSPSTYEQYF. The rearrangement uses TRBV28 and TRBJ2-7; D gene uncertain. Germline CDR1 MDHEN, CDR2 SYDVKM. The V and J ends lost 6 bases and 2 bases respectively, with 11 bases between them. The CDR3 has 13 residues.